This paragraph reports one TCR beta chain. Between the trimmed V and J ends, which lost 2 bases and 4 bases, there was a span of 11 bases. This CDR3 has 15 amino acids. Per germline, CDR1 SGHTA and CDR2 FQGTGA. TCRdb's copy holds only in-frame clones and misses some; the assay was immunoSEQ multiplex PCR. The sample records over 250,000 clones, roughly four fifths being singletons. The data stem from a study of blood T cell repertoires in COVID-19. In the study overall: Nucleic acid was either cDNA or gDNA, and it came from T cells, B-cell-depleted T cells, or PBMCs.

This receptor was taken from a woman aged 50 to 65 who had recovered from COVID-19. Sequencing input: peripheral blood. The chain employs TRBV7-3 and TRBJ2-2; possible D gene TRBD1, 5 bases. In DNA, the CDR3 is TGTGCCAGCAGCTTACTAGGGGTGGGCACCGGGGAGCTGTTTTTT. It encodes CASSLLGVGTGELFF.